One and the same sample provided the 20 T cell receptor beta chains below, sequenced in a study of patients and donors after allogeneic stem cell transplantation. TCRdb re-analysed the RT-PCR reads in MiXCR, keeping a single row per CDR3 protein. There are roughly 940,000 distinct CDR3 sequences in the sample; approximately 19% occur only once, and around 6% lies in the top ten. The sequencing sample was made of blood, either unsorted or a sorted T cell fraction (not recorded which). The receptor source for this set is a human donor who was either an allogeneic HSCT recipient or a stem cell or donor lymphocyte infusion donor (not recorded which). It is not recorded whose cells these are; they may come from a transplant donor.

This clonotype showed up just a few times. The V call is TRBV10-3, the J call TRBJ2-7; TRBD2 aligns across 10 bases. After removal of 5 bases from V and 2 bases from J, the junction contained 3 bases not matched to a gene. Germline CDR1 is ENHRY and CDR2 is SYGVKD. The CDR3 has 14 amino acids. The CDR3 sequence: CAISWTSGPYEQYF. CDR3 bases: TGTGCCATCAGTTGGACTAGCGGACCCTACGAGCAGTACTTC.

This clonotype was seen at least ten times. The rearrangement joins TRBV12-3 or TRBV12-4 to TRBJ2-2; 12 bases map to TRBD2. CDR3 length: 16 amino acids. The V gene end was trimmed by 6 bases and the J gene end by 1 base; junction bases not matched to a gene: 3. The CDR3 nucleotides are TGTGCCAGCAGCACTAGCGGGGGGAGGAACACCGGGGAGCTGTTTTTT. This encodes CASSTSGGRNTGELFF.

In its sample, this clonotype was seen many times. Relative to the germline gene, one junction end is altered; a read error may explain this. This chain uses TRBV12-3 or TRBV12-4 with TRBJ1-2; D is unresolved. This CDR3 is built from 15 residues. CDR3 DNA sequence: TGTGCCAGCAGCCTACGTGCACCCTCCCACTACGGCTACACCTTC. It encodes CASSLRAPSHYGYTF.

The chain uses TRBV27 and TRBJ2-7; no firm D call. The CDR3 is 17 amino acids. V was pared by 0 bases and J by 3 bases, with 18 bases between. Germline V gene sequence: CDR1 MNHEY, CDR2 SMNVEV (reference sequence). The CDR3 spells CASSLSGDNPNIYEQYF. The CDR3 DNA sequence: TGTGCCAGCAGTTTATCCGGCGACAACCCCAATATCTACGAGCAGTACTTC.

This clonotype was counted a few times. The CDR3 DNA follows: TGCAGTGCTAGAGCAATACAGGGCCCAAGCACTGAAGCTTTCTTT. This sequence encodes CSARAIQGPSTEAFF. The chain joins TRBV20-1 to TRBJ1-1; a possible D gene is TRBD1 (6 bases). This CDR3 is built from 15 residues. Germline CDR1 is DFQATT and CDR2 is SNEGSKA (reference sequence). Between the trimmed V and J ends, which lost 1 base and 4 bases, there was a span of 16 bases.

This clonotype was counted only a few times. The chain couples TRBV5-1 to TRBJ1-6; D unresolved. The CDR3 length is 15 residues. Trimming shortened V by 4 bases and J by 5 bases, and 13 bases separated the two germline ends. CDR1 and CDR2 from the germline V gene are SGHRS and YFSETQ. CDR3 bases: TGCGCCAGCAGCGGCAGGACCGGTGATAATTCACCCCTCCACTTT. Protein sequence: CASSGRTGDNSPLHF.

The sample holds many counts of this clonotype. The chain links TRBV5-1 to TRBJ1-1; tentative D call: TRBD1 (5 bases). Per germline, CDR1 SGHRS and CDR2 YFSETQ. The CDR3 is made up of 14 amino acids. V gave up 4 bases and J gave up 1 base, with 11 bases separating them. This CDR3 reads CASSAGLANTEAFF. The CDR3 DNA sequence: TGCGCCAGCAGCGCGGGACTGGCGAACACTGAAGCTTTCTTT. The variable domain in full, with the rest retrieved from reference TRBV5-1 and TRBJ1-1, is KAGVTQTPRYLIKTRGQQVTLSCSPISGHRSVSWYQQTPGQGLQFLFEYFSETQRNKGNFPGRFSGRQFSNSRSEMNVSTLELGDSALYLCASSAGLANTEAFFGQGTRLTVV.

At least ten counts were recorded for this clonotype. The V and J genes are TRBV12-3 or TRBV12-4 and TRBJ1-3; 8 positions match TRBD1. Germline trimming cut 3 bases from V and 8 bases from J; bases unmatched to any gene: 24. The CDR3 contains 20 residues. CDR3 sequence (DNA): TGTGCCAGCAGTTTCCCCAGAACTGACCCGACAGGGGACTTTTGGGACACCATATATTTT. The encoded protein is CASSFPRTDPTGDFWDTIYF.

In its sample, this clonotype was seen many times. The V and J genes are TRBV12-3 or TRBV12-4 and TRBJ2-1, with a possible D match to TRBD2 (5 bases). Trimming pared 6 bases from V and 5 bases from J, leaving 11 bases between. This CDR3 is 13 amino acids long. The CDR3 coding sequence is TGTGCCAGCAGGGAGGAAGGTAACAATGAGCAGTTCTTC. Translating it yields CASREEGNNEQFF.

The chain has TRBV6-1 and TRBJ2-7; possible D gene TRBD1, 6 bases. In germline, CDR1 is MNHNS, CDR2 SASEGT. The CDR3 is 12 amino acids. Trimming cost V 8 bases and J 7 bases, with 15 bases left between them. CDR3 region: CASDVQGPEQYF. Written as DNA, the CDR3 is TGTGCCAGCGACGTCCAGGGGCCGGAGCAGTACTTC.

In its sample, this clonotype was seen a few times. The chain joins TRBV12-3 or TRBV12-4 to TRBJ1-1; 9 bases align to TRBD1. Trimming took 6 bases from V and 11 from J; bases not matched to a gene: 7. The CDR3 totals 12 residues. CDR3 protein: CASSPGTGSAFF. The CDR3 DNA reads as TGTGCCAGCAGCCCCGGGACAGGGAGCGCTTTCTTT.

The CDR3 loop is CASSSQGQGGLSGELFF. The CDR3 DNA follows: TGTGCCAGCAGTTCCCAGGGACAGGGTGGGTTGTCCGGGGAGCTGTTTTTT. The chain employs TRBV6-5 and TRBJ2-2; 9 bases align to TRBD1. J gave up 6 bases and V 4 bases, and 12 bases lay outside the gene matches. Germline V gives CDR1 MNHEY, CDR2 SVGAGI. This CDR3 has 17 residues.

The genes are TRBV20-1 and TRBJ2-1; 10 bases are a match to TRBD2. Looked up from germline, CDR1 is DFQATT and CDR2 is SNEGSKA (reference sequence). CDR3 length equals 15 residues. The J segment lost 5 bases and the V segment lost 1 base, leaving 5 bases of the junction unmatched. CDR3 residues: CSARGVAGGNNEQFF. The CDR3 DNA sequence: TGCAGTGCTAGAGGGGTAGCGGGAGGTAACAATGAGCAGTTCTTC.

The chain uses TRBV10-3 and TRBJ1-2; D uncertain. V lost 4 bases and J 8 bases, leaving 14 bases between the germline ends. Germline V gives CDR1 ENHRY, CDR2 SYGVKD. The CDR3 runs to 13 residues. The CDR3 region is CAISGTGRSGYTF. For the CDR3, the DNA is TGTGCCATCAGTGGGACGGGGAGGAGCGGCTACACCTTC.

This clonotype showed up many times. The rearrangement uses TRBV20-1 and TRBJ2-1, with TRBD2 matching 9 bases. CDR1 DFQATT and CDR2 SNEGSKA come from the germline V gene (reference sequence). V shed 6 bases and J 7 bases; nucleotides not matched to a gene: 10. This CDR3 contains 14 residues. CDR3 bases: TGCAGTGCCAAACGACTAGCGGAGTGGAATGAGCAGTTCTTC. This translates into CSAKRLAEWNEQFF.

The genes are TRBV29-1 and TRBJ2-1; 11 bases match TRBD1. After removal of 1 base from V and 7 bases from J, the junction contained 3 bases not matched to a gene. In germline, CDR1 is SQVTM, CDR2 ANQGSEA. The CDR3 runs 14 residues. CDR3 sequence reads: CSVEVGTGGNEQFF. CDR3 in DNA: TGCAGCGTTGAAGTCGGGACAGGGGGGAATGAGCAGTTCTTC.

This rearrangement joins TRBV7-2 to TRBJ1-4; TRBD1 might be the D (5 bases). Trimming cost V 8 bases and J 3 bases, with 19 bases left between them. CDR3 length: 16 amino acids. In germline, CDR1 is SGHTA, CDR2 FQGNSA. DNA of the CDR3: TGTGCCAGCGGCGGTGGGGGGTCAAATGCTAATGAAAAACTGTTTTTT. It is translated as CASGGGGSNANEKLFF.

This chain joins TRBV19 and TRBJ1-5; D remains ambiguous. V was trimmed by 3 bases and J by 2 bases, leaving 11 bases between them. The CDR3 has 15 residues. The germline gives CDR1 LNHDA, CDR2 SQIVND (reference sequence). DNA of the CDR3: TGTGCCAGTAGTATTACCCCCTCGGGCAATCAGCCCCAGCATTTT. Translation: CASSITPSGNQPQHF.

This clonotype was seen a few times. The J gene is TRBJ2-3, the V gene TRBV20-1; D may be TRBD1 (6 bases). The CDR3 is 16 residues long. Germline CDR1 reads DFQATT; CDR2 reads SNEGSKA (reference sequence). V was shortened by 6 bases and J by 1 base, with 20 bases between the two germline ends. CDR3 region: CSALSYLRTGTDTQYF. The CDR3 coding sequence is TGCAGTGCCCTATCATATCTTCGGACAGGCACAGATACGCAGTATTTT.

Only a few counts were recorded for this clonotype. CDR3: CASSLQTSSYNEQFF. The CDR3 coding sequence is TGTGCCAGCAGTTTACAGACTAGTTCCTACAATGAGCAGTTCTTC. The V call is TRBV2, the J call TRBJ2-1; a possible D gene is TRBD2 (6 bases). Germline values: CDR1 SNHLY, CDR2 FYNNEI. The CDR3 covers 15 residues. V lost 5 bases to trimming and J lost 1 base, with 12 bases between them.